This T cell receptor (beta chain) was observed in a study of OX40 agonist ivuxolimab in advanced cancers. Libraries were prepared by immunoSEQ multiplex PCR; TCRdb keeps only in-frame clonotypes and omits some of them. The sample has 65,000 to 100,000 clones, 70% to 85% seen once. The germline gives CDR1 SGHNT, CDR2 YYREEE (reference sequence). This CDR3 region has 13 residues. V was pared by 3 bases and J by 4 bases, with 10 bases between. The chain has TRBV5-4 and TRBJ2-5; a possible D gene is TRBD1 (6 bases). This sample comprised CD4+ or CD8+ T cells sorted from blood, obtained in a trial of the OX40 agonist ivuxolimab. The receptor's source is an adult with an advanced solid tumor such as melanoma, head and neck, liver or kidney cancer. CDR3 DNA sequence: TGTGCCAGCAGCTCAACAGGGAGAGAGACCCAGTACTTC. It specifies CASSSTGRETQYF.